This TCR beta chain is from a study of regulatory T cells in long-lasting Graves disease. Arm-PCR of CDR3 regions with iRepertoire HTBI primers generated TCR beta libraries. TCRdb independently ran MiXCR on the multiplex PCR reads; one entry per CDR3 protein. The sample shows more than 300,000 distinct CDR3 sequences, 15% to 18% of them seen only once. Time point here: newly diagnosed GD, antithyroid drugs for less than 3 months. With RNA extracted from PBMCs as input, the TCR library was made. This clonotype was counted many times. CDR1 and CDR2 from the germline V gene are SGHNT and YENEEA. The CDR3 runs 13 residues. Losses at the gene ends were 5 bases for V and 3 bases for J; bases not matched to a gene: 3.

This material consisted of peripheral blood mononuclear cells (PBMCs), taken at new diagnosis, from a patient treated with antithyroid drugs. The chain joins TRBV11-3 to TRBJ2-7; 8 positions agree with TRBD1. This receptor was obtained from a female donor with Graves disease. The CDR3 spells CASSPQGGYEQYF. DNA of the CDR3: TGTGCCAGCAGCCCACAGGGGGGCTACGAGCAGTACTTC.